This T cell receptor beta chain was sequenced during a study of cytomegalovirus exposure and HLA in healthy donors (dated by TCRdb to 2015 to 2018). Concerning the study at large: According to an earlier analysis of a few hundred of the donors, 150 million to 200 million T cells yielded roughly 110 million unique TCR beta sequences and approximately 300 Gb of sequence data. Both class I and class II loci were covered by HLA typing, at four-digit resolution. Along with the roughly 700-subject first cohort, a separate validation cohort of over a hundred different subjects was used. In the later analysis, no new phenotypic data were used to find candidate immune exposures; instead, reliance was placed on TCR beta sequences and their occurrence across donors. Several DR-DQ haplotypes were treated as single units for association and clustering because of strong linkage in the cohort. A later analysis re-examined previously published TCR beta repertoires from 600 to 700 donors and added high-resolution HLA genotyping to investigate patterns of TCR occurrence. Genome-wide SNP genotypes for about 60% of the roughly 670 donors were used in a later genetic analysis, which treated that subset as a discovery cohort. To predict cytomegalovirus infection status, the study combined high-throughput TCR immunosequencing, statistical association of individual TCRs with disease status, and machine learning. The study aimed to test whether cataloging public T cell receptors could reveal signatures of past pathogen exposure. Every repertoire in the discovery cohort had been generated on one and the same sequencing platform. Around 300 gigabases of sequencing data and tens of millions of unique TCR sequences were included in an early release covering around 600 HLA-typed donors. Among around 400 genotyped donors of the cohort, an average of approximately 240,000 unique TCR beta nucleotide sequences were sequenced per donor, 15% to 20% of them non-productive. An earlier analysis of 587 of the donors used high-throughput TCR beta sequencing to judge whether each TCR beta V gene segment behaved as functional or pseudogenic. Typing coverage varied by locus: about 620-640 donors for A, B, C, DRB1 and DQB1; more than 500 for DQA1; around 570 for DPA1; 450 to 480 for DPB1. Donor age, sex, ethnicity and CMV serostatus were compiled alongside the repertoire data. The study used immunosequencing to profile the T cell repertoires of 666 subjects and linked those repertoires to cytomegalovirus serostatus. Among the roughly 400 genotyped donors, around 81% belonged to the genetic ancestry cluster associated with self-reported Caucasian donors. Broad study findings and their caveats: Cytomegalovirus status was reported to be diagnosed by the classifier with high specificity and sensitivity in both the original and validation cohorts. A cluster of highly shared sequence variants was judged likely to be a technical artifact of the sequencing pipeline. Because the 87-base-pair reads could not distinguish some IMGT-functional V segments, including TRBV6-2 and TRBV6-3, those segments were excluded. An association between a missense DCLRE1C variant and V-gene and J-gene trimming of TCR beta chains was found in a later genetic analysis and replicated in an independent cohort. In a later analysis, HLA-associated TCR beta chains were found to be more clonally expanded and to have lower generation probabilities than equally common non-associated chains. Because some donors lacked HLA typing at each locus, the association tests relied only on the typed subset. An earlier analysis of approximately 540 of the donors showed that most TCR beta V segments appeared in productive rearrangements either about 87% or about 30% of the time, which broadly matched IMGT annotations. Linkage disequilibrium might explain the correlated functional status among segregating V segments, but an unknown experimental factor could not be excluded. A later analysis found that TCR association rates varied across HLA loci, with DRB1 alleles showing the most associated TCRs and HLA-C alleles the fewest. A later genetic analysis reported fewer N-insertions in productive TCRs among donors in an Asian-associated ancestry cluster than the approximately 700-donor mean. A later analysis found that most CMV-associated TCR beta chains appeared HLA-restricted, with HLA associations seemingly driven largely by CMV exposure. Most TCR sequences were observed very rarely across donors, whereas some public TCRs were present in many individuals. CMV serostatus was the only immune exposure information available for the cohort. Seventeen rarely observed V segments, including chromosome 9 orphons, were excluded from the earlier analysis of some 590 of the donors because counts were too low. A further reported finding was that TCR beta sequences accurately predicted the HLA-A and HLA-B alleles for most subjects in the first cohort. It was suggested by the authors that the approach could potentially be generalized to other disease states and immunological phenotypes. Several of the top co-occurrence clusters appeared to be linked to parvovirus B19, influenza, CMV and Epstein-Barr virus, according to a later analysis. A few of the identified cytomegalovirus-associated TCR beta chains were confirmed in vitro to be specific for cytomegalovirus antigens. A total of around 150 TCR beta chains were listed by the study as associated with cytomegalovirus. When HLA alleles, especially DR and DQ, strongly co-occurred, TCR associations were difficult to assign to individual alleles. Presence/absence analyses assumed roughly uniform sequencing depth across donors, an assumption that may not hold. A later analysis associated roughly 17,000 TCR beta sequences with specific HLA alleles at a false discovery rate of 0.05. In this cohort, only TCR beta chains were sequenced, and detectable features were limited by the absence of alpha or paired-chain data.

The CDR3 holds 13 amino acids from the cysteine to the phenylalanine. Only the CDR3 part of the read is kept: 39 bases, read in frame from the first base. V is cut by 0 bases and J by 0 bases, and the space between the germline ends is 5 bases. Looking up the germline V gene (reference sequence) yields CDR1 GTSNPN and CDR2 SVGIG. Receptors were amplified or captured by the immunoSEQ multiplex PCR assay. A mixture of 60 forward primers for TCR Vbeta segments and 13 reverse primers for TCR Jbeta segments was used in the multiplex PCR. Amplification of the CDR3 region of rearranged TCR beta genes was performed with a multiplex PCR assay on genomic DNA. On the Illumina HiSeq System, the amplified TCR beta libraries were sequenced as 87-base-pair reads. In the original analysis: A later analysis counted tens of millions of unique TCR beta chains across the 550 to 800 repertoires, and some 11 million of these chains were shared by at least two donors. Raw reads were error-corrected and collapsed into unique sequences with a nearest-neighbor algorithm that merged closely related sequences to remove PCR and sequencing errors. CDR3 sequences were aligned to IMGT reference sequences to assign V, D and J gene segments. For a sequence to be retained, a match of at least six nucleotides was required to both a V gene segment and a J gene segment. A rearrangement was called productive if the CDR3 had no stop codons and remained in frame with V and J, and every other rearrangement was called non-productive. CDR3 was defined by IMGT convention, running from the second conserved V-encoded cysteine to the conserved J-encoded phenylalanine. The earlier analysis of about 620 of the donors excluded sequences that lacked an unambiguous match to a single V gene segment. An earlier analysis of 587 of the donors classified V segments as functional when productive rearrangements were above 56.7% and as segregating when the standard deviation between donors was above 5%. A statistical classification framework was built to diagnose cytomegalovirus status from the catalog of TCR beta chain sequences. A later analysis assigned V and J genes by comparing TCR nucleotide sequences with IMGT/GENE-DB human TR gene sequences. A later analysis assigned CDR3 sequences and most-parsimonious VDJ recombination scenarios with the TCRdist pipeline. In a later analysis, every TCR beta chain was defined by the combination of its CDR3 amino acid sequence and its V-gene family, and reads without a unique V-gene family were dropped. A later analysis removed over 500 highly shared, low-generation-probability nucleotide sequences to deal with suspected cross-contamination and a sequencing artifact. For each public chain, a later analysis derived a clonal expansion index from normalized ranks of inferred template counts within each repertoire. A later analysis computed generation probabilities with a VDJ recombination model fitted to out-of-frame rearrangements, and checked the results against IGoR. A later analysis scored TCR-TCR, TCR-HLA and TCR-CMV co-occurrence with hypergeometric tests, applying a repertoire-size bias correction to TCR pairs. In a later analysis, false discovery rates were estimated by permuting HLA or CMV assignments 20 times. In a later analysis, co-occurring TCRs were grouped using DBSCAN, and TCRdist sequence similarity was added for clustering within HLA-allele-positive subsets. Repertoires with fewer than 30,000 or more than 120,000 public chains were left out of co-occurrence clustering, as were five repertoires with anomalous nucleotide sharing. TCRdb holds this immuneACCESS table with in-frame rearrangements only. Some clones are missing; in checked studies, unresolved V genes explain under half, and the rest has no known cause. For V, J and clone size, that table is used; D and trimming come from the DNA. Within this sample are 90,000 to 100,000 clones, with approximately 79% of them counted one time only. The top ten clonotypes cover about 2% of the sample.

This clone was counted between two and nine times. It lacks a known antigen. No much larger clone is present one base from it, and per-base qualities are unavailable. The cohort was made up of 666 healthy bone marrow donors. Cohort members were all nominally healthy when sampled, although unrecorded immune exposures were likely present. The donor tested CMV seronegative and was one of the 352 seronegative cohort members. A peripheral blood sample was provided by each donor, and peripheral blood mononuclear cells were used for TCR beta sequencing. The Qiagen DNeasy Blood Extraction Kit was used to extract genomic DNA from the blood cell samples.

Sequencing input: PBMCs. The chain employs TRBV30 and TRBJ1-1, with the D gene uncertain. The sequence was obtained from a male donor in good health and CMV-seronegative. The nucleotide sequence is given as TGTGCCTGGAGTGTCGGGATGAACACTGAAGCTTTCTTT. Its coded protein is CAWSVGMNTEAFF.